The 20 T cell receptor beta chains presented below share a single source sample, sequenced in a study of blood T cell repertoires in COVID-19. TCRdb keeps only in-frame clones here, not all; method: immunoSEQ multiplex PCR. The sample shows more than 65,000 clones, roughly 89% of them seen only once. The specimen sequenced was peripheral blood. The receptors originated from a human donor in a cohort sampled during active COVID-19.

The CDR3 sequence: CAWSGTGKAFF. The CDR3 DNA is TGTGCCTGGAGCGGGACAGGGAAAGCTTTCTTT. This chain links TRBV30 with TRBJ1-1, with 9 bases identical to TRBD1. Germline V CDR1 and CDR2: GTSNPN, SVGIG (reference sequence). CDR3 length: 11 amino acids. With 3 bases clipped from V and 9 bases from J, the junction kept 2 bases outside the gene matches.

CDR3 amino acids: CASSLRGDNYGYTF. CDR3 sequence (DNA): TGCGCCAGCAGCCTCAGGGGCGATAACTATGGCTACACCTTC. V is TRBV5-1 and J is TRBJ1-2; possibly TRBD1 for D (6 bases). Germline V gene lookup returns CDR1 SGHRS and CDR2 YFSETQ. The CDR3 totals 14 residues. V lost 4 bases to trimming and J lost 1 base, with 11 bases between them.

V is TRBV4-2 and J is TRBJ2-6, with TRBD2 identical over 7 bases. The CDR3 is 16 residues long. V shed 7 bases, J shed 0 bases, and the junction held 6 bases outside the gene matches. Looked up from germline, CDR1 is LGHNA and CDR2 is YNFKEQ. CDR3 protein: CASTQPGGSGANVLTF. The CDR3 DNA reads TGTGCCAGCACCCAGCCGGGGGGCTCTGGGGCCAACGTCCTGACTTTC.

The genes are TRBV11-3 and TRBJ2-5, with 7 bases lining up with TRBD1. From germline, CDR1 is SGHNT and CDR2 YENEEA. The J segment lost 0 bases and the V segment lost 5 bases, leaving 12 bases of the junction unmatched. The CDR3 runs to 17 residues. The CDR3 bases are TGTGCCAGCAGCCTCAATTTCGTTGGACAGGACCAAGAGACCCAGTACTTC. Encoded protein: CASSLNFVGQDQETQYF.

Regarding this clone: Germline is not matched at one junction end, which may reflect a read error. The sample contains more than one DNA sequence encoding this CDR3. The chain combines TRBV2 with TRBJ2-5; 8 positions match TRBD2. The germline V gene encodes CDR1 SNHLY and CDR2 FYNNEI. The CDR3 extends over 14 amino acids. CDR3 DNA: TGTGCCAGCAGTCTTGGACTAGCCAAAGAAACCCAGTACTTC. Encoded protein: CASSLGLAKETQYF.

This chain uses TRBV3-1 (or the pseudogene TRBV3-2) with TRBJ1-1; the match to TRBD1 covers 10 bases. Germline CDR1 LGHDT, CDR2 YNNKEL (reference sequence). CDR3 size: 15 residues. V gave up 0 bases and J gave up 4 bases; unmatched junction bases: 2. In DNA, the CDR3 is TGTGCCAGCAGCCAAGAGTGGACAGGGGGCACTGAAGCTTTCTTT. The encoded protein is CASSQEWTGGTEAFF.

The chain has TRBV7-6 and TRBJ2-7, with unresolved D. V lost 0 bases and J 0 bases, leaving 9 bases between the germline ends. The CDR3 runs to 15 residues. Germline CDR1 SGHVS, CDR2 FNYEAQ. The CDR3 is CASSLATAFSYEQYF. CDR3 sequence (DNA): TGTGCCAGCAGCTTAGCTACAGCCTTCTCCTACGAGCAGTACTTC. Full variable domain (remainder filled in from reference TRBV7-6 and TRBJ2-7): GAGVSQSPRYKVTKRGQDVALRCDPISGHVSLYWYRQALGQGPEFLTYFNYEAQQDKSGLPNDRFSAERPEGSISTLTIQRTEQRDSAMYRCASSLATAFSYEQYFGPGTRLTVT.

This clone has more than one count but fewer than ten. This rearrangement joins TRBV19 to TRBJ2-5; 7 bases match TRBD1. The CDR3 is 13 residues long. Germline trimming cut 5 bases from V and 4 bases from J; bases unmatched to any gene: 4. Germline CDR1 and CDR2: LNHDA and SQIVND (reference sequence). CDR3 in DNA: TGTGCCAGTAGTGGAAGGACAGGAGAGACCCAGTACTTC. The encoded protein is CASSGRTGETQYF.

This sequence joins TRBV9 and TRBJ1-5; 7 positions match TRBD1. The CDR3 is made up of 13 amino acids. V lost 3 bases, J lost 7 bases, and 4 bases stayed unmatched. Germline CDR1 is SGDLS and CDR2 is YYNGEE. CDR3 in amino acids: CASSEQGTQPQHF. DNA of the CDR3: TGTGCCAGCAGCGAACAGGGGACGCAGCCCCAGCATTTT.

This clone occurred once. This sequence joins TRBV4-2 and TRBJ2-7; 11 bases align to TRBD2. J lost 6 bases, V lost 3 bases, and 7 bases had no gene match. Germline values: CDR1 LGHNA, CDR2 YNFKEQ. This CDR3 has 15 residues. CDR3 region: CASSQELAGAVEQYF. The CDR3 coding sequence is TGTGCCAGCAGCCAGGAACTAGCGGGGGCGGTCGAGCAGTACTTC.

V usage is TRBV29-1 and J usage is TRBJ1-2; the match to TRBD1 covers 7 bases. V trimming: 4 bases; J trimming: 5 bases; junction bases outside the gene matches: 10. Germline V gives CDR1 SQVTM, CDR2 ANQGSEA. This CDR3 comprises 14 residues. CDR3 sequence reads: CSVGNTGATYGYTF. CDR3 bases: TGCAGCGTTGGAAATACAGGGGCGACTTATGGCTACACCTTC.

This sequence joins TRBV28 and TRBJ1-5; a weak D match, TRBD1 (6 bases). The CDR3 consists of 15 residues. The germline V gene has CDR1 MDHEN and CDR2 SYDVKM. Trimming took off 4 bases at V and 0 bases at J, with 10 bases between the two ends. CDR3 region: CASSSTGHSNQPQHF. The CDR3 nucleotides read TGTGCCAGCAGTTCGACAGGACATAGCAATCAGCCCCAGCATTTT.

The chain carries TRBV9 and TRBJ2-5, with D unresolved. Germline V CDR1 and CDR2: SGDLS, YYNGEE. The CDR3 has 15 amino acids. V gave up 2 bases and J gave up 0 bases, with 11 bases separating them. CDR3 residues: CASSVGGDYQETQYF. The CDR3 nucleotides are TGTGCCAGCAGCGTCGGCGGAGACTACCAAGAGACCCAGTACTTC.

The chain combines TRBV9 with TRBJ2-1; 10 nucleotides line up with TRBD1. The V segment lost 0 bases and the J segment 8 bases; nucleotides outside the gene matches: 14. The CDR3 loop spans 18 amino acids. The germline gives CDR1 SGDLS, CDR2 YYNGEE. The CDR3 sequence: CASSVGVKPGQGMDEQFF. CDR3 nucleotides: TGTGCCAGCAGCGTAGGGGTAAAACCGGGACAGGGGATGGATGAGCAGTTCTTC.

The chain employs TRBV5-1 and TRBJ2-7, with TRBD2 matching over 7 bases. V lost 2 bases, J lost 3 bases, and 5 bases stayed unmatched. Germline CDR1 reads SGHRS; CDR2 reads YFSETQ. The CDR3 totals 14 residues. CDR3 sequence (DNA): TGCGCCAGCAGCTTAGGACTAGACTTCTACGAGCAGTACTTC. As protein: CASSLGLDFYEQYF.

The chain combines TRBV3-1 (or the pseudogene TRBV3-2) with TRBJ1-2, with 9 bases that match TRBD1. The germline V gene has CDR1 LGHDT and CDR2 YNNKEL (reference sequence). The V and J ends lost 6 bases and 8 bases, in that order; junction bases with no gene match: 13. The CDR3 loop spans 15 amino acids. CDR3 DNA sequence: TGTGCCAGCAGTAGTTTGGGACAGGGAATCGGAGGCTACACCTTC. Its translation is CASSSLGQGIGGYTF.

This chain uses TRBV12-3 or TRBV12-4 with TRBJ1-4, with 7 bases that match TRBD1. CDR3 length: 13 amino acids. V shed 6 bases and J 5 bases; nucleotides not matched to a gene: 3. CDR3 in DNA: TGTGCCAGCAGGAGCAGGGGGAATGAAAAACTGTTTTTT. This gives the protein CASRSRGNEKLFF.

The chain joins TRBV5-4 to TRBJ2-7, with a tentative D call TRBD2 (6 bases). There are 15 residues in the CDR3. Germline-derived CDR1 and CDR2 are SGHNT and YYREEE (reference sequence). Trimming shortened V by 0 bases and J by 0 bases, and 10 bases separated the two germline ends. The CDR3 coding sequence is TGTGCCAGCAGCTTGGGCGGGAAAAGCTCCTACGAGCAGTACTTC. Protein: CASSLGGKSSYEQYF.

The V call is TRBV5-6, the J call TRBJ2-7, with a possible D match to TRBD1 (6 bases). V dropped 4 bases and J dropped 3 bases, with 11 bases sitting between them. This CDR3 comprises 13 residues. Germline lookup yields CDR1 SGHDT and CDR2 YYEEEE. The CDR3 nucleotides are TGTGCCAGCAGCCTACTACAGGGCTACGAGCAGTACTTC. Translation gives CASSLLQGYEQYF.

The chain links TRBV19 to TRBJ1-2; D is undetermined. Deletions cut 5 bases from V and 8 bases from J, with 15 bases between. Germline V gives CDR1 LNHDA, CDR2 SQIVND (reference sequence). CDR3 length equals 13 residues. This chain's CDR3 is CASSLAGFDGYTF. The CDR3 DNA is TGTGCCAGTAGTCTAGCGGGTTTCGACGGCTACACCTTC. Complete variable domain (other parts from reference TRBV19 and TRBJ1-2): DGGITQSPKYLFRKEGQNVTLSCEQNLNHDAMYWYRQDPGQGLRLIYYSQIVNDFQKGDIAEGYSVSREKKESFPLTVTSAQKNPTAFYLCASSLAGFDGYTFGSGTRLTVV.